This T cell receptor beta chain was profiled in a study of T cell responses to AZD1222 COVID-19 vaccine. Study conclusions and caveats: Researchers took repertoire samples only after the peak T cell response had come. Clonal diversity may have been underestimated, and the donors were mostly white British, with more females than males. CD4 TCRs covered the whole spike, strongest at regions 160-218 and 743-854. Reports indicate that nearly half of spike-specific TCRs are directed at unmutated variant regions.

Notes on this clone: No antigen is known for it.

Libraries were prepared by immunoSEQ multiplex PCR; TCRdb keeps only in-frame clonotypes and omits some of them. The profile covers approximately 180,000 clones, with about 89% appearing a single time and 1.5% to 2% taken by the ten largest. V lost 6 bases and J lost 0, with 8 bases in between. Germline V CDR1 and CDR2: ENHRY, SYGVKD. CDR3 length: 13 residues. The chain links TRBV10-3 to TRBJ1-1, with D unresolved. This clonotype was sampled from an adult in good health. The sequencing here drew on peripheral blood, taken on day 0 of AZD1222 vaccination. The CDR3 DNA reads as TGTGCCATCAGAGAGACGGTGAACACTGAAGCTTTCTTT. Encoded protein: CAIRETVNTEAFF.